The clone carrying this T cell receptor (beta chain) was detected only a few times. The data originate from a study of T cell changes during pregnancy in multiple sclerosis. This CDR3 comprises 13 residues. The V and J ends lost 2 bases and 3 bases respectively, with 10 bases between them. The germline gives CDR1 GTSNPN, CDR2 SVGIG (reference sequence). Sequencing was performed with immunoSEQ multiplex PCR; in TCRdb, only in-frame clones are kept and a portion is missing. This sample has some 54,000 clones, with 93% found just once. The V call is TRBV30, the J call TRBJ1-1; possibly TRBD1 for D (6 bases). Source: peripheral blood, taken after pregnancy. This clonotype was obtained from a female donor with multiple sclerosis, enrolled in a pregnancy study. CDR3 coding DNA: TGTGCCTGGAGTACAGGGATGTACACTGAAGCTTTCTTT. It is translated as CAWSTGMYTEAFF.